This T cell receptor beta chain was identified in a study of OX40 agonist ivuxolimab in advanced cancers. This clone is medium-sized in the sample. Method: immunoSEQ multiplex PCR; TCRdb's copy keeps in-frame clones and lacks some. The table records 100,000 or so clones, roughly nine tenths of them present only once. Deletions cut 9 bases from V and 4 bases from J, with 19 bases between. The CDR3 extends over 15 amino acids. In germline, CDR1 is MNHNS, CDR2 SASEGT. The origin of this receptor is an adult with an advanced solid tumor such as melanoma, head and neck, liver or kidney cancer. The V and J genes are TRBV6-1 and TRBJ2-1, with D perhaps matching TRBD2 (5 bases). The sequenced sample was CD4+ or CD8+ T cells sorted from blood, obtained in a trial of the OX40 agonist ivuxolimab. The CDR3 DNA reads TGTGCCAGTTCCCTTGGAGGCATAATTTACAATGAGCAGTTCTTC. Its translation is CASSLGGIIYNEQFF.